This TCR beta chain was captured in a study of post-analysis software for immune sequencing data. Unique molecular identifiers were carried by the TCR beta cDNA libraries. The yield from roughly 1 to 10 million T cells was roughly 500,000 cDNA molecules in total. MiXCR, applied by TCRdb to the PCR reads, yields one record per CDR3 protein. The repertoire holds roughly 540,000 distinct CDR3 sequences, with less than 40% as singletons. This clonotype was found a few times. The sequence derives from a girl under 18 with multiple sclerosis. Sequences were obtained from blood.

CDR3 coding DNA: TGTGCCAGCAGCGTAGGGGGGCGTTTTGAAGAGCAGTACTTC. Translating gives CASSVGGRFEEQYF. The chain is built from TRBV9 and TRBJ2-7, with D perhaps matching TRBD1 (6 bases). Germline V gives CDR1 SGDLS, CDR2 YYNGEE. V lost 0 bases and J 7 bases, leaving 14 bases between the germline ends. CDR3 length: 14 residues.